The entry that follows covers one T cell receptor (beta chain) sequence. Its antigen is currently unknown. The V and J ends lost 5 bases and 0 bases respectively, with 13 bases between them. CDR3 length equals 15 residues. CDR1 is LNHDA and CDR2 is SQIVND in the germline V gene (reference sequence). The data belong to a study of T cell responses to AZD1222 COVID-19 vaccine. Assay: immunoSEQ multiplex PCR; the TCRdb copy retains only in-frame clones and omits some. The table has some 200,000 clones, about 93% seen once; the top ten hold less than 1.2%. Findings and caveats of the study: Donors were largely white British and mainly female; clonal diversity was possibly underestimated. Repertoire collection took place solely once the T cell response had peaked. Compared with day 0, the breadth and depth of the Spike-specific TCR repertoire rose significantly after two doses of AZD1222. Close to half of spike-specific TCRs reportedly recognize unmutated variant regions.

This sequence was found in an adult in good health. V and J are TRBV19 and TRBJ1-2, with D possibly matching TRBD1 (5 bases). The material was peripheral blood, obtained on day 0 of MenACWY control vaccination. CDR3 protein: CASSPKWGANYGYTF. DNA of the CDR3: TGTGCCAGTAGTCCTAAGTGGGGGGCTAACTATGGCTACACCTTC.